This is a list of T cell receptor beta chains from one sample in a study of cytomegalovirus exposure and HLA in healthy donors. Sequencing used immunoSEQ multiplex PCR; TCRdb keeps in-frame clones, though not all of them. In the table there are some 110,000 clones, approximately 94% of which are singletons. Sequencing was performed on PBMCs. The receptor set was obtained from a woman aged 18-29 years in good health and CMV-seronegative. CDR3s include the opening cysteine and the closing phenylalanine or tryptophan. The order of the fields is clone size, D gene, J gene, V gene, CDR3 DNA, CDR3 protein. The D gene is left open where the match is weak. A row's size may be missing; if present it is once, few, many or a size class.

clone_size: .; d_call: .; j_call: TRBJ2-5; v_call: TRBV11-1; cdr3_nt: TGTGCCAGCAGCCCAGGGGAGACCCAGTACTTC; cdr3_aa: CASSPGETQYF
clone_size: .; d_call: .; j_call: TRBJ1-5; v_call: TRBV7-2; cdr3_nt: TGTGCCAGCAGCTTAGTGGTAGCCAATCAGCCCCAGCATTTT; cdr3_aa: CASSLVVANQPQHF
clone_size: .; d_call: TRBD1; j_call: TRBJ2-2; v_call: TRBV19; cdr3_nt: TGTGCCAGTATGTGGACAGGGAGGACCGGGGAGCTGTTTTTT; cdr3_aa: CASMWTGRTGELFF
clone_size: .; d_call: .; j_call: TRBJ2-7; v_call: TRBV19; cdr3_nt: TGTGCCAGTAGTTCCGTGGACAGTCTCTACGAGCAGTACTTC; cdr3_aa: CASSSVDSLYEQYF
clone_size: .; d_call: TRBD2; j_call: TRBJ2-5; v_call: TRBV2; cdr3_nt: TGTGCCAGCAGTGAAAAGCGGGGGTCCCAAGAGACCCAGTACTTC; cdr3_aa: CASSEKRGSQETQYF
clone_size: .; d_call: TRBD2; j_call: TRBJ2-7; v_call: TRBV7-2; cdr3_nt: TGTGCCAGCCGACTAGCGGGAGCCCACGAGCAGTACTTC; cdr3_aa: CASRLAGAHEQYF
clone_size: .; d_call: TRBD1; j_call: TRBJ1-2; v_call: TRBV7-9; cdr3_nt: TGTGCCAGCAGCTTGACAGGGTTGAGAGGCTACACCTTC; cdr3_aa: CASSLTGLRGYTF
clone_size: .; d_call: .; j_call: TRBJ1-3; v_call: TRBV28; cdr3_nt: TGTGCCAGCAGTTTGGCCCCTGGGGGGGCTGGAAACACCATATATTTT; cdr3_aa: CASSLAPGGAGNTIYF
clone_size: .; d_call: TRBD1; j_call: TRBJ2-7; v_call: TRBV27; cdr3_nt: TGTGCCAGCACTCCTACAGGGGGCGCGATGTACGAGCAGTACTTC; cdr3_aa: CASTPTGGAMYEQYF
clone_size: .; d_call: .; j_call: TRBJ2-1; v_call: TRBV4-1; cdr3_nt: TGCGCCAGCAGCCAAGGGGCCGACTCCTACAATGAGCAGTTCTTC; cdr3_aa: CASSQGADSYNEQFF
clone_size: .; d_call: .; j_call: TRBJ1-3; v_call: TRBV5-1; cdr3_nt: TGCGCCAGCAGTTCGGATGGGAGCTCTGGAAACACCATATATTTT; cdr3_aa: CASSSDGSSGNTIYF
clone_size: .; d_call: TRBD2; j_call: TRBJ2-7; v_call: TRBV5-1; cdr3_nt: TGCGCCAGCAGCTTAGGGCTAGCGGGGAACTACGAGCAGTACTTC; cdr3_aa: CASSLGLAGNYEQYF
clone_size: .; d_call: TRBD1; j_call: TRBJ1-5; v_call: TRBV28; cdr3_nt: TGTGCCAGCAGGGGACAGGGACTGGGGCCCCAGCATTTT; cdr3_aa: CASRGQGLGPQHF
clone_size: .; d_call: TRBD2; j_call: TRBJ2-1; v_call: TRBV4-2; cdr3_nt: TGTGCCAGCAGCCAAGTGTCACTAGCGGGAGGCAATGAGCAGTTCTTC; cdr3_aa: CASSQVSLAGGNEQFF
clone_size: .; d_call: .; j_call: TRBJ1-2; v_call: TRBV5-1; cdr3_nt: TGCGCCAGCAGCTTGGATGGCGTCTCGAGGGAAGGCTACACCTTC; cdr3_aa: CASSLDGVSREGYTF
clone_size: .; d_call: TRBD1; j_call: TRBJ1-2; v_call: TRBV28; cdr3_nt: TGTGCCAGCAGCTACTTCGTACAGGGGGCGCATGGCTACACCTTC; cdr3_aa: CASSYFVQGAHGYTF
clone_size: .; d_call: .; j_call: TRBJ2-3; v_call: TRBV6-5; cdr3_nt: TGTGCCAGCAGTTACTCAGGTCGAGAGGTGGATACGCAGTATTTT; cdr3_aa: CASSYSGREVDTQYF
clone_size: .; d_call: TRBD1; j_call: TRBJ1-2; v_call: TRBV7-9; cdr3_nt: TGTGCCAGCAGCTTTGGGACAGGGTCGGAGGGCTACACCTTC; cdr3_aa: CASSFGTGSEGYTF
clone_size: .; d_call: TRBD1; j_call: TRBJ1-6; v_call: TRBV4-2; cdr3_nt: TGTGCCAGCAGACCCGGGACAGGGGCCCCACCTAGGAATTCACCCCTCCACTTT; cdr3_aa: CASRPGTGAPPRNSPLHF
clone_size: .; d_call: .; j_call: TRBJ1-1; v_call: TRBV28; cdr3_nt: TGTGCCAGCAGTCTCTTCCGGACAGCACTGAACACTGAAGCTTTCTTT; cdr3_aa: CASSLFRTALNTEAFF
clone_size: .; d_call: TRBD2; j_call: TRBJ2-7; v_call: TRBV2; cdr3_nt: TGTGCCAGCAGGGACCTAGCGGGAGAGTTTGGCGAGCAGTACTTC; cdr3_aa: CASRDLAGEFGEQYF
clone_size: once; d_call: .; j_call: TRBJ2-3; v_call: TRBV27; cdr3_nt: TGTGCCAGCACTCAAACCTTGGGAGACACAGATACGCAGTATTTT; cdr3_aa: CASTQTLGDTDTQYF
clone_size: .; d_call: TRBD2; j_call: TRBJ2-5; v_call: TRBV5-1; cdr3_nt: TGCGCCAGCGGAGGACTAGCGGAAGAGACCCAGTACTTC; cdr3_aa: CASGGLAEETQYF